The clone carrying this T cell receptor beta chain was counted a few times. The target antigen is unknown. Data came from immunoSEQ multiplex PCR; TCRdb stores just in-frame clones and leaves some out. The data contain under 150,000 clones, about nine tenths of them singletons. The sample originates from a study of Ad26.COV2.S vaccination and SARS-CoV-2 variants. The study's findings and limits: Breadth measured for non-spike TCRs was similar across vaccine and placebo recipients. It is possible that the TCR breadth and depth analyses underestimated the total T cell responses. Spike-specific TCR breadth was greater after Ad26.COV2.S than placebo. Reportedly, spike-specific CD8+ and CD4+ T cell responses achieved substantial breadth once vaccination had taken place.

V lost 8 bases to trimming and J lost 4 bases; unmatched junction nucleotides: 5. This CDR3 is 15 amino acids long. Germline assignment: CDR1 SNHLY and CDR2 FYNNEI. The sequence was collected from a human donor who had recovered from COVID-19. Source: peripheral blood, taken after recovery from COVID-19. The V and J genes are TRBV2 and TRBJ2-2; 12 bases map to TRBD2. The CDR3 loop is CASSRGLAGTGELFF. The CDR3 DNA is TGTGCCAGCTCTCGGGGACTAGCGGGCACCGGGGAGCTGTTTTTT.